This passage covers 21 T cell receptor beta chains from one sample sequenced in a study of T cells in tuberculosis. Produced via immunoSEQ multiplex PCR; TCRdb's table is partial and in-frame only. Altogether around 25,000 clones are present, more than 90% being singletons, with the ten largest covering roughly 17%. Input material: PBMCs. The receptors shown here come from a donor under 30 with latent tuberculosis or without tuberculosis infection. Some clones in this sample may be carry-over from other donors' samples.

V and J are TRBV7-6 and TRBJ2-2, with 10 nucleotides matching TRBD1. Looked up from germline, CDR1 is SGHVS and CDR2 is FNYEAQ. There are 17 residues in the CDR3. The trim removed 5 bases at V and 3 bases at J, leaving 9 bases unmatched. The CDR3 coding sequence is TGTGCCAGCAGCCCGCGGGACAGGGGTCTTTACACCGGGGAGCTGTTTTTT. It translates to CASSPRDRGLYTGELFF. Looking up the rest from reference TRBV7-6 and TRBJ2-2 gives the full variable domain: GAGVSQSPRYKVTKRGQDVALRCDPISGHVSLYWYRQALGQGPEFLTYFNYEAQQDKSGLPNDRFSAERPEGSISTLTIQRTEQRDSAMYRCASSPRDRGLYTGELFFGEGSRLTVL.

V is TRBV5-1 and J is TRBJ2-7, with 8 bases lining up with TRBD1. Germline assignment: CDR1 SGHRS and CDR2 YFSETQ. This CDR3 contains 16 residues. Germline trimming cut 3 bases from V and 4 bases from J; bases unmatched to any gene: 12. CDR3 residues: CASSSTVGTGNYEQYF. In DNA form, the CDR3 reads TGCGCCAGCAGCTCCACCGTGGGGACAGGCAATTACGAGCAGTACTTC.

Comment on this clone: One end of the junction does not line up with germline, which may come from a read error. CDR3 bases: TGCAGTGCTAGACTGGGGACAGGGTGGAATTTC. Protein product: CSARLGTGWNF. V is TRBV20-1 and J is TRBJ1-2; 9 bases are a match to TRBD1. Per germline, CDR1 DFQATT and CDR2 SNEGSKA (reference sequence). The CDR3 spans 11 residues.

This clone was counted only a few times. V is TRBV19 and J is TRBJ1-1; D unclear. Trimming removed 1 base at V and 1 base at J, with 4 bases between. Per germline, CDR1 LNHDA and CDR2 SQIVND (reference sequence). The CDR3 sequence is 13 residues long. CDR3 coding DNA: TGTGCCAGTAGTATAGTTCAGAACACTGAAGCTTTCTTT. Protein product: CASSIVQNTEAFF.

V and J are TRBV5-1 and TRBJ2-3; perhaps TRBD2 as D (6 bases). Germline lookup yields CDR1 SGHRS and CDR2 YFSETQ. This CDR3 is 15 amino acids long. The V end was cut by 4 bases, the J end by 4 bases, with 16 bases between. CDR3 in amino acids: CASSAGRGTPDTQYF. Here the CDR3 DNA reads TGCGCCAGCAGCGCGGGACGGGGCACCCCAGATACGCAGTATTTT.

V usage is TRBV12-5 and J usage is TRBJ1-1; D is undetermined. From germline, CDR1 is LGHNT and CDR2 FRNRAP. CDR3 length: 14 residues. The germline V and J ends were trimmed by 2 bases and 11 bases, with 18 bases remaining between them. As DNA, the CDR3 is TGTGCTAGTGGTTTGCCGCAGAGTGGCGGGAGGGCTTTCTTT. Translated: CASGLPQSGGRAFF.

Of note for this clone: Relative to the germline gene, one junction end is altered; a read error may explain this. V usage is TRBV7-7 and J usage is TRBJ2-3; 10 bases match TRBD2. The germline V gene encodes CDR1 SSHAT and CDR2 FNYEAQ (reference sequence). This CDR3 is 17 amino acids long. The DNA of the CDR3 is TGTGCTAGCAGCTTTGGCCCCGGACTAGCGGATACAGATACGCAGTATTTT. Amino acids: CASSFGPGLADTDTQYF.

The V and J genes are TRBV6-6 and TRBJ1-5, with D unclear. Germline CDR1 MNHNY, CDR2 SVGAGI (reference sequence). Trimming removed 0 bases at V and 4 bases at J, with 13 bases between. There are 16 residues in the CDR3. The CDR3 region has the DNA TGTGCCAGCAGTTACTCGGCAGGCCGACCGAATCAGCCCCAGCATTTT. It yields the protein CASSYSAGRPNQPQHF.

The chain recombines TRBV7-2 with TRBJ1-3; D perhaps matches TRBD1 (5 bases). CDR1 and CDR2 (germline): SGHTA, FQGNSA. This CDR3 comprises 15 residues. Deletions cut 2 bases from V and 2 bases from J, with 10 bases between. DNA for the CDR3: TGTGCCAGCAGCTTAAGCAGGGCTCCTGGAAACACCATATATTTT. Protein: CASSLSRAPGNTIYF.

CDR3 DNA: TGTGCCAGCTCCCACGACAGGGCTTATCAGCCCCAGCATTTT. It specifies CASSHDRAYQPQHF. This rearrangement joins TRBV18 to TRBJ1-5; 7 nucleotides match TRBD1. The CDR3 loop spans 14 amino acids. Unmatched junction bases numbered 7, after V lost 6 bases and J lost 5 bases. Per germline, CDR1 KGHSH and CDR2 LQKENI.

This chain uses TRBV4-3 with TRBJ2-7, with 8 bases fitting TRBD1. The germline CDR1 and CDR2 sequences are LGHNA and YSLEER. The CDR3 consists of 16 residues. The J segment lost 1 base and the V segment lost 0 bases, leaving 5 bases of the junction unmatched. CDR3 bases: TGCGCCAGCAGCCAAGACCCGGGACAGGTTTCCTACGAGCAGTACTTC. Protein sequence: CASSQDPGQVSYEQYF.

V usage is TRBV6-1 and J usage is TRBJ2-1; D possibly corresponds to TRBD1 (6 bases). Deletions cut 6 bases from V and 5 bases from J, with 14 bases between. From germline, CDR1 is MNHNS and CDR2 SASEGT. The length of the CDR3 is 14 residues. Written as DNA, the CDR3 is TGTGCCAGCAGCTGGACAGTAGTAAACAATGAGCAGTTCTTC. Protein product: CASSWTVVNNEQFF.

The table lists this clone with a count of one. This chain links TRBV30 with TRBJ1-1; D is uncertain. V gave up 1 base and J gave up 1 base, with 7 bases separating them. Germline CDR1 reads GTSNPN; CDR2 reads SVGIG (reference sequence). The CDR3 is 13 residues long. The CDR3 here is CAWSEYTNTEAFF. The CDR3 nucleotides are TGTGCCTGGAGTGAATACACGAACACTGAAGCTTTCTTT.

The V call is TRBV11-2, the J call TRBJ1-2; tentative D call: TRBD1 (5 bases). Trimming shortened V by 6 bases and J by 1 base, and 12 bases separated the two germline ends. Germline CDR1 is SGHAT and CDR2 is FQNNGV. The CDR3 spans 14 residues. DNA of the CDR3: TGTGCCAGCAGACGACCAGGGTTTAACTATGGCTACACCTTC. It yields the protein CASRRPGFNYGYTF.

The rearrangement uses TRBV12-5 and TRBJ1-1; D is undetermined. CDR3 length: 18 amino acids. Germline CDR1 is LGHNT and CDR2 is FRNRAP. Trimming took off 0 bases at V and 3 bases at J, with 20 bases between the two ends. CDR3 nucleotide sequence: TGTGCTAGTGGTTTGGTAAATTTCGAGGGCAGGCCGGACACTGAAGCTTTCTTT. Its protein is CASGLVNFEGRPDTEAFF.

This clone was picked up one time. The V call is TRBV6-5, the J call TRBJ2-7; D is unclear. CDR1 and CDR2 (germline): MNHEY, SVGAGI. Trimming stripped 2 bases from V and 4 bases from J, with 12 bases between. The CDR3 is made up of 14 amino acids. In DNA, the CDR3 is TGTGCCAGCAGTTACGGCAGGCCGAGTTACGAGCAGTACTTC. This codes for CASSYGRPSYEQYF.

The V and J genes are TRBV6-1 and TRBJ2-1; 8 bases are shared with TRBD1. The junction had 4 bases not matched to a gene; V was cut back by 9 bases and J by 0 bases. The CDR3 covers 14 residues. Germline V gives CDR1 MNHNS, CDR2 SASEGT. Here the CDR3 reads CASPDRDSYNEQFF. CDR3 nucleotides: TGTGCCAGTCCGGACAGGGACTCCTACAATGAGCAGTTCTTC.

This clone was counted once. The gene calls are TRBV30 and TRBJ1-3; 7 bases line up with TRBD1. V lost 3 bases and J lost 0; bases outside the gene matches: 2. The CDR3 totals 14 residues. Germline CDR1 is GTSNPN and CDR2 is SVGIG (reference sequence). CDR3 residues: CAWRRQGSGNTIYF. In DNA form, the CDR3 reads TGTGCCTGGAGAAGACAGGGCTCTGGAAACACCATATATTTT.

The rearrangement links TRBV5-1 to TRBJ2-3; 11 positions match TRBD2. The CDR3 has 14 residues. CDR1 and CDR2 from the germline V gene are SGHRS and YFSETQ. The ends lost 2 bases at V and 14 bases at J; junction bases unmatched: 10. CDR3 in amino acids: CASSFKTSGDERYF. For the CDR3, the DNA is TGCGCCAGCAGCTTTAAGACTAGCGGGGACGAGCGGTATTTT. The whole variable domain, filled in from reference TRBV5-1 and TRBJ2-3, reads KAGVTQTPRYLIKTRGQQVTLSCSPISGHRSVSWYQQTPGQGLQFLFEYFSETQRNKGNFPGRFSGRQFSNSRSEMNVSTLELGDSALYLCASSFKTSGDERYFGPGTRLTVL.

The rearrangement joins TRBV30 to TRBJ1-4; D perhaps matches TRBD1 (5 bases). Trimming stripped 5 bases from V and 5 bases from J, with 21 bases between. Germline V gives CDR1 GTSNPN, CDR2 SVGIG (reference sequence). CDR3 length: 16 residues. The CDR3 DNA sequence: TGTGCCTGGGGTCCAAGGGGTCTGACCTTCAATGAAAAACTGTTTTTT. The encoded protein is CAWGPRGLTFNEKLFF.

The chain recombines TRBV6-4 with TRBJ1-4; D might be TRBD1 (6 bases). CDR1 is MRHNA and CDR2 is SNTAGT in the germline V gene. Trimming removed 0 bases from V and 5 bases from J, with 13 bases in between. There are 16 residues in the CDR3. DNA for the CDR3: TGTGCCAGCAGTGACTCGAACGGCAGGGGCAATGAAAAACTGTTTTTT. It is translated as CASSDSNGRGNEKLFF.